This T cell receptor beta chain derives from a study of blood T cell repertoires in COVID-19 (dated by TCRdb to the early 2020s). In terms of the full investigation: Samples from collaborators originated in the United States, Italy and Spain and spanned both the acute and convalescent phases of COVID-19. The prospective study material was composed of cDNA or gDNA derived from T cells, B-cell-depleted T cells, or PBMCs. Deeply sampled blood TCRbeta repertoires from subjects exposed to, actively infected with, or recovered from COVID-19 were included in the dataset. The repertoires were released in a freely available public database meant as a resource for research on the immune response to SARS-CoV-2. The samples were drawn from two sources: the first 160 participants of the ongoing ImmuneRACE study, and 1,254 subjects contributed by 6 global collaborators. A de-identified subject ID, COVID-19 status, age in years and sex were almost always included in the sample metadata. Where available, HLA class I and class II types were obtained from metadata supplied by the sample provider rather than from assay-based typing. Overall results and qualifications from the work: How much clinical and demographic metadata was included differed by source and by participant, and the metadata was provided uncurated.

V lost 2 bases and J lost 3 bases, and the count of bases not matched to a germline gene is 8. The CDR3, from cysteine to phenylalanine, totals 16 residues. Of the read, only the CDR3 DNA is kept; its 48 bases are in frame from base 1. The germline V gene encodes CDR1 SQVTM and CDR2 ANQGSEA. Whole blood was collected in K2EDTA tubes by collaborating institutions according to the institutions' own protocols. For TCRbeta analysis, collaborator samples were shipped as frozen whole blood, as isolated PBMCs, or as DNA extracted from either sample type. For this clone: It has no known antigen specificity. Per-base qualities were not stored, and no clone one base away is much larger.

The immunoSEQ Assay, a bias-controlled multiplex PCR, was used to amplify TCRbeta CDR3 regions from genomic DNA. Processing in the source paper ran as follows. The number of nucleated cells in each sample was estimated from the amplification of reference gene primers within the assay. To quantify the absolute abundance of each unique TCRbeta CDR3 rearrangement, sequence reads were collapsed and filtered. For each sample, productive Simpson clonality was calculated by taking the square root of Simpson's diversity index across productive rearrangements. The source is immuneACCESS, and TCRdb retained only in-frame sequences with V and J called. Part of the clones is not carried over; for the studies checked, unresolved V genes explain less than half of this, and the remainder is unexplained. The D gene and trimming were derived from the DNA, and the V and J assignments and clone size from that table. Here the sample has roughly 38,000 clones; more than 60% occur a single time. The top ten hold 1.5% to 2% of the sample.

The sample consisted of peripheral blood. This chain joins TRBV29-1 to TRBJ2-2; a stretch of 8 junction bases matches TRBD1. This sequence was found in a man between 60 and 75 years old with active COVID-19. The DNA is TGCAGCGTTGAATTTTCAGTACAGGGGGACACCGGGGAGCTGTTTTTT. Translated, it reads CSVEFSVQGDTGELFF.